This T cell receptor (beta chain) stems from a study of beta chain features in type 1 diabetes. Study-level points and caveats: TCRB CDR3s were moderately but significantly shorter in Type 1 diabetes patients in all four CD4+ subsets.

Expressed TCRB transcripts got sequenced, as all isolated RNA was reverse transcribed. TCRdb's table, derived via immunoSEQ multiplex PCR, lists solely in-frame clones and lacks some. The repertoire has 160,000 or so clones, 8% to 8.5% of them found once; the top ten carry about 0.5%. To note about this clone: Its antigen is still unknown.

The CDR3 is 14 amino acids. From germline, CDR1 is SGHDT and CDR2 YYEEEE. V lost 0 bases and J lost 5, with 11 bases in between. The specimen sequenced was central memory CD4+ T cells from blood. The chain couples TRBV5-6 to TRBJ1-2; a possible D gene is TRBD1 (6 bases). The clonotype originates from a young woman with type 1 diabetes. CDR3 nucleotides: TGTGCCAGCAGCTTGGGGGAAGGGGGATATGGCTACACCTTC. This encodes CASSLGEGGYGYTF.